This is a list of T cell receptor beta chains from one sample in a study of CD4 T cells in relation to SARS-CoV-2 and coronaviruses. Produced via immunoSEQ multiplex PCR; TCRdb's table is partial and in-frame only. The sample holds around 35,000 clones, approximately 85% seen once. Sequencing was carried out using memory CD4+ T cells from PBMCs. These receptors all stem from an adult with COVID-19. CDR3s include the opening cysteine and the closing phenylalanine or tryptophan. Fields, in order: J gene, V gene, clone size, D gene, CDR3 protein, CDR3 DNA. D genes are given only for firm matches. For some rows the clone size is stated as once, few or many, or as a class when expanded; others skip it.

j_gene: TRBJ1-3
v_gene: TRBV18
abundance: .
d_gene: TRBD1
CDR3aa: CASSPAGGPGNTIYF
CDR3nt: TGTGCCAGCTCACCTGCAGGGGGACCTGGAAACACCATATATTTT

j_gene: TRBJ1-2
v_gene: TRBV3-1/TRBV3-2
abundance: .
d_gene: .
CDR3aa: CASSQARIGGYTF
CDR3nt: TGTGCCAGCAGCCAGGCCCGGATAGGTGGCTACACCTTC

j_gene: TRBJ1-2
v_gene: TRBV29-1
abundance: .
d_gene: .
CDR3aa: CSAGGAGNYGYTF
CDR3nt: TGCAGCGCCGGGGGCGCAGGCAACTATGGCTACACCTTC

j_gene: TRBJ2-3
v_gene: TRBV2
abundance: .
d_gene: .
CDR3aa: CASSRVSGGPDTQYF
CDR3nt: TGTGCCAGCAGTCGGGTATCTGGAGGGCCAGATACGCAGTATTTT

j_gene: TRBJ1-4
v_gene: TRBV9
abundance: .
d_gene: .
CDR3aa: CASSVGRGVGEKLFF
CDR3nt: TGTGCCAGCAGCGTAGGAAGGGGGGTTGGTGAAAAACTGTTTTTT

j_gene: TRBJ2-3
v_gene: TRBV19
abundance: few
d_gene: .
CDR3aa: CASSIDGGNTDTQYF
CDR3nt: TGTGCCAGTAGTATAGACGGCGGTAACACAGATACGCAGTATTTT

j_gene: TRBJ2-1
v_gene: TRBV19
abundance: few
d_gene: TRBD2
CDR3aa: CASSLKGSGIGEQFF
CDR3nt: TGTGCCAGTAGTCTTAAGGGTAGCGGGATAGGTGAGCAGTTCTTC

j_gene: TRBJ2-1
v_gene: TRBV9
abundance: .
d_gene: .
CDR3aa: CASSRGTDPSYNEQFF
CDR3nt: TGTGCCAGCAGCCGGGGGACAGATCCCTCCTACAATGAGCAGTTCTTC

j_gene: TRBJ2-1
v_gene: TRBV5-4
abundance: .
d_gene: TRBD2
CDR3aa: CASSLARLAGADEQFF
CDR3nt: TGTGCCAGCAGCTTGGCTAGGCTAGCGGGAGCCGATGAGCAGTTCTTC

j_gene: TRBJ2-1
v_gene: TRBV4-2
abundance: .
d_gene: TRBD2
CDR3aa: CASSQAPGLGGNEQFF
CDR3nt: TGTGCCAGCAGCCAAGCCCCGGGACTAGGGGGCAATGAGCAGTTCTTC

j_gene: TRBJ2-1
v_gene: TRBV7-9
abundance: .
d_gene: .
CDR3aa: CASSLMSTVGHEQFF
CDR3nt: TGTGCCAGCAGCTTAATGTCGACCGTGGGGCATGAGCAGTTCTTC

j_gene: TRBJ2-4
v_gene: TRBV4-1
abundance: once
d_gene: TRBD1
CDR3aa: CASSQGQGAPKNIQYF
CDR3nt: TGCGCCAGCAGCCAAGGACAGGGGGCGCCCAAAAACATTCAGTACTTC

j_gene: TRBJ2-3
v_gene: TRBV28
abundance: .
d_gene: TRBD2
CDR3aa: CASSAPLGGRGTDTQYF
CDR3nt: TGTGCCAGCAGTGCCCCCCTTGGCGGGAGGGGCACAGATACGCAGTATTTT

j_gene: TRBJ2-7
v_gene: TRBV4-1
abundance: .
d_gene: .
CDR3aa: CASSRGEYEQYF
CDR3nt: TGCGCCAGCAGCCGTGGGGAATACGAGCAGTACTTC

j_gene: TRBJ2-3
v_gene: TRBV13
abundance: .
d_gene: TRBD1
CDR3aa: CASSLPDRDRTDTQYF
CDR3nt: TGTGCCAGCAGCTTACCTGACAGGGATAGGACAGATACGCAGTATTTT

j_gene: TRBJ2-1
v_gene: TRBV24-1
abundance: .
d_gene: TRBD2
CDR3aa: CATSDWGLAEFF
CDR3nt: TGTGCCACCAGTGATTGGGGACTAGCGGAGTTCTTC

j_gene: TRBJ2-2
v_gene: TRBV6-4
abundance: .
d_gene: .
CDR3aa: CASSDSSAPGTGELFF
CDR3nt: TGTGCCAGCAGTGACTCGAGTGCTCCAGGCACCGGGGAGCTGTTTTTT

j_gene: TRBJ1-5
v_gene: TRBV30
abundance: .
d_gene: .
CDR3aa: CAWSRGEGGNQPQHF
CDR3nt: TGTGCCTGGAGTCGGGGCGAGGGCGGTAATCAGCCCCAGCATTTT

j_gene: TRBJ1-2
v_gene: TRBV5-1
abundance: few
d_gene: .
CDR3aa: CASSLELRYGYTF
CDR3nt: TGCGCCAGCAGCTTGGAGTTGAGGTATGGCTACACCTTC

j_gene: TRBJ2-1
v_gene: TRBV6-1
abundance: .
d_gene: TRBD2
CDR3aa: CASSEETSGSPIFTIQFF
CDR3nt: TGTGCCAGCAGTGAAGAGACTAGCGGGAGTCCCATTTTCACTATCCAGTTCTTC

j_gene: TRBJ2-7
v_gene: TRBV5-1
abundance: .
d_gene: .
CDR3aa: CASSYQGGYEQYF
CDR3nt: TGCGCCAGCAGCTACCAAGGGGGCTACGAGCAGTACTTC

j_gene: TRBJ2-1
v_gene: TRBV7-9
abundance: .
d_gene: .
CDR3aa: CASSLVPRPFNEQFF
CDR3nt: TGTGCCAGCAGCTTAGTTCCGCGCCCCTTCAATGAGCAGTTCTTC

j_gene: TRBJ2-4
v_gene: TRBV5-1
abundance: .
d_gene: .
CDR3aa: CASSLDLRTNIQYF
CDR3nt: TGCGCCAGCAGCTTGGATCTACGGACCAACATTCAGTACTTC

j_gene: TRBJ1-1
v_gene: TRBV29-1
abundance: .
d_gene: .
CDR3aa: CSVAGQIYTEAFF
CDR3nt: TGCAGCGTGGCCGGACAGATCTACACTGAAGCTTTCTTT

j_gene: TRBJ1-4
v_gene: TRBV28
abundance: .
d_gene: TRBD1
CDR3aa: CASSHLPPTGAGFNEKLFF
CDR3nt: TGTGCCAGCAGCCACCTACCCCCGACAGGGGCAGGTTTTAATGAAAAACTGTTTTTT

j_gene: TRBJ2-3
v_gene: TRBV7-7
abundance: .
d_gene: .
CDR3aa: CASSLAPPGVAGLSTDTQYF
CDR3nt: TGTGCTAGCAGCTTAGCCCCCCCGGGGGTCGCGGGTCTCAGCACAGATACGCAGTATTTT

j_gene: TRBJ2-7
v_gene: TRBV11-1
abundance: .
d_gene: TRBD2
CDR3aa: CASTPSGGRRNEQYF
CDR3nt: TGTGCCAGCACCCCGAGTGGCGGGAGGAGGAACGAGCAGTACTTC

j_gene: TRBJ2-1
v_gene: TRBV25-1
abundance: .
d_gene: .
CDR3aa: CASSEYRTTSYNEQFF
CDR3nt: TGTGCCAGCAGTGAATATAGGACGACCTCCTACAATGAGCAGTTCTTC

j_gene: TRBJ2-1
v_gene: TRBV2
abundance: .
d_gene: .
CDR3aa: CASSEEISKQFF
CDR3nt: TGTGCCAGCAGTGAAGAGATCAGTAAACAGTTCTTC

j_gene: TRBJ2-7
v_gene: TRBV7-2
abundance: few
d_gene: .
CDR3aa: CASSLNSYEQYF
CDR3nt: TGTGCCAGCAGCTTAAACTCCTACGAGCAGTACTTC

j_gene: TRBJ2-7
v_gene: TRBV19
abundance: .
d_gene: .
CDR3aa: CASAGQRSYEQYF
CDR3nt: TGTGCCAGCGCGGGACAGCGTTCCTACGAGCAGTACTTC

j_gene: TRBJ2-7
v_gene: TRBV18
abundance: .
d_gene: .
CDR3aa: CASSPTVDYEQYF
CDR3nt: TGTGCCAGCTCACCTACAGTTGACTACGAGCAGTACTTC

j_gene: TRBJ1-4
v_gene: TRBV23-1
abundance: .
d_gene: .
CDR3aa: CASSQSVMSLGGEKLFF
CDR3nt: TGCGCCAGCAGTCAATCTGTGATGTCCCTCGGGGGCGAAAAACTGTTTTTT

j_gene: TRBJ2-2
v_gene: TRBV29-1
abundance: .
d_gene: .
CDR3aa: CSVDTPGNTGELFF
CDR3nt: TGCAGCGTGGACACGCCGGGGAACACCGGGGAGCTGTTTTTT

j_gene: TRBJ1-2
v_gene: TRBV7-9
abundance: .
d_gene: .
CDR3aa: CASSLVPENGYTF
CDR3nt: TGTGCCAGCAGCTTAGTTCCTGAGAATGGCTACACCTTC

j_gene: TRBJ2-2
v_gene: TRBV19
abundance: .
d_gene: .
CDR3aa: CASSRTGELFF
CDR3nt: TGTGCCAGTAGTAGAACCGGGGAGCTGTTTTTT

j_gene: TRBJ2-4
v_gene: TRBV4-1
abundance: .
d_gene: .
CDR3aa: CASSQDPGTRWIQYF
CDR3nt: TGCGCCAGCAGCCAAGATCCCGGAACTCGTTGGATTCAGTACTTC

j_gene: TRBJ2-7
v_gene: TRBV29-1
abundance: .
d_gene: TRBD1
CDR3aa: CSVYYRYRDRPYEQYF
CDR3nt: TGCAGCGTCTATTACCGATACCGGGACAGGCCCTACGAGCAGTACTTC

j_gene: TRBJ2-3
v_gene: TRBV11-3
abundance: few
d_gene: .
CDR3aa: CASSLAGGTDTQYF
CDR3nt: TGTGCCAGCAGCTTAGCGGGTGGCACAGATACGCAGTATTTT

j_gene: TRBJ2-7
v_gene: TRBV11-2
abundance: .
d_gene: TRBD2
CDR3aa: CASRSIAGGVEQYF
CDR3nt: TGTGCCAGCAGATCTATAGCGGGAGGTGTCGAGCAGTACTTC

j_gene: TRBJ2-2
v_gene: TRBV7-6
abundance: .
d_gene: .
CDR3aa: CASSQRTDSNTGELFF
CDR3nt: TGTGCCAGCAGCCAGCGGACGGATTCGAACACCGGGGAGCTGTTTTTT

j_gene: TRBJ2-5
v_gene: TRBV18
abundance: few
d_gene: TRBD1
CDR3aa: CASSQNPTGTDQETQYF
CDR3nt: TGTGCCAGCTCACAAAACCCTACCGGGACAGACCAAGAGACCCAGTACTTC

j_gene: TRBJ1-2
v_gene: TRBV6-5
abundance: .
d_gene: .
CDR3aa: CASSRGRPWGYTF
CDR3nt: TGTGCCAGCAGTAGGGGCCGACCGTGGGGCTACACCTTC

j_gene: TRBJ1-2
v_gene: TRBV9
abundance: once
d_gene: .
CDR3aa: CASNRGGAARYGYTF
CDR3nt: TGTGCCAGCAATAGGGGGGGGGCGGCGAGGTATGGCTACACCTTC

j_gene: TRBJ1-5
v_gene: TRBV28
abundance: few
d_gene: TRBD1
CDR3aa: CASSQTRGLGNQPQHF
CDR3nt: TGTGCCAGCAGTCAGACCAGGGGGCTTGGCAATCAGCCCCAGCATTTT

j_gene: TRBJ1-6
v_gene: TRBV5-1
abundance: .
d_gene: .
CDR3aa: CASSLGRPLDSPLHF
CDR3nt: TGCGCCAGCAGCTTGGGCAGGCCCCTGGATTCACCCCTCCACTTT

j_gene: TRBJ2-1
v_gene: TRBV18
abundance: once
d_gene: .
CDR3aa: CASSPPDTAYNEQFF
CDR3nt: TGTGCCAGCTCACCACCAGACACCGCCTACAATGAGCAGTTCTTC

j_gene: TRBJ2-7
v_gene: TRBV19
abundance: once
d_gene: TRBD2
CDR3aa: CASSPGTSGRWYEQYF
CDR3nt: TGTGCCAGTAGTCCAGGGACTAGCGGGAGATGGTACGAGCAGTACTTC

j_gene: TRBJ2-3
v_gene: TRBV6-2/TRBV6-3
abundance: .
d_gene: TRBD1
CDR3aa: CASSYVMRDRGQDTQYF
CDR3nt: TGTGCCAGCAGTTACGTCATGCGGGACAGGGGGCAGGATACGCAGTATTTT